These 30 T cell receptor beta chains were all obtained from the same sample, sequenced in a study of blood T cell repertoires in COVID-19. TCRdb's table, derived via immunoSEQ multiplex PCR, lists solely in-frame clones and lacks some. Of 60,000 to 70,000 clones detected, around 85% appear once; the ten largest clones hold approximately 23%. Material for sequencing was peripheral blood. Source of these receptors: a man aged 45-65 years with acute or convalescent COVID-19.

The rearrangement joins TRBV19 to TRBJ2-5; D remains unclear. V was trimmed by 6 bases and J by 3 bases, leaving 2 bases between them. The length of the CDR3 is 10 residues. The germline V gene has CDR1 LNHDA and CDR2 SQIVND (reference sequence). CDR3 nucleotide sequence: TGTGCCAGTAGCGAAGAGACCCAGTACTTC. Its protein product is CASSEETQYF.

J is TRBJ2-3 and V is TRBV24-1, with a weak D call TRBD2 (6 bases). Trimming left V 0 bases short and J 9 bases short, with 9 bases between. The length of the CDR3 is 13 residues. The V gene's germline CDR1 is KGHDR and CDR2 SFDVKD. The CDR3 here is CATSDLVRGTQYF. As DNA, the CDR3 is TGTGCCACCAGTGATTTGGTCCGGGGGACGCAGTATTTT.

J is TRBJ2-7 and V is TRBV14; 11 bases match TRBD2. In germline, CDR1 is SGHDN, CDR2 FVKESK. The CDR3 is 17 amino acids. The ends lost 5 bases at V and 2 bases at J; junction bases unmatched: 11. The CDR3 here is CASSNLLLAGETYEQYV. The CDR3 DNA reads TGTGCCAGCAGCAACCTACTACTAGCGGGGGAGACCTACGAGCAGTACGTC.

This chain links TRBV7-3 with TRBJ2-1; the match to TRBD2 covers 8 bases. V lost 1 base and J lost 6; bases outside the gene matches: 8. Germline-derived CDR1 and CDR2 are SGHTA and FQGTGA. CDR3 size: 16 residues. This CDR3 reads CASSLIGGGTGNEQFF. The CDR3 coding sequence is TGTGCCAGCAGCTTAATTGGCGGGGGGACGGGCAATGAGCAGTTCTTC.

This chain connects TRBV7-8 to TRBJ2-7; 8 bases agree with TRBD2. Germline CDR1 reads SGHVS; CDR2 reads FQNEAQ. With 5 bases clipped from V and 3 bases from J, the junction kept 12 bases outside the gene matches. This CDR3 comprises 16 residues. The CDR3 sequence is CASSLDGTRADYEQYV. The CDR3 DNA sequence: TGTGCCAGCAGCCTGGATGGGACTAGAGCGGACTACGAGCAGTACGTC.

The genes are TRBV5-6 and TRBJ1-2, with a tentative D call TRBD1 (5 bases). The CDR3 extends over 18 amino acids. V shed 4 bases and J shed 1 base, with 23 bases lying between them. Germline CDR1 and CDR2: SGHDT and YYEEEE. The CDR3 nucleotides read TGTGCCAGCAGCACTGTTCGGCAGGGAGGTTCCAATAACTATGGCTACACCTTC. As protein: CASSTVRQGGSNNYGYTF.

CDR3 DNA sequence: TGCAGTGCTATACGGGGGGATACGCAGTATTTT. Protein: CSAIRGDTQYF. This rearrangement joins TRBV20-1 to TRBJ2-3, with TRBD2 as a possible D gene (6 bases). There are 11 residues in the CDR3. From germline, CDR1 is DFQATT and CDR2 SNEGSKA (reference sequence). The V end was cut by 4 bases, the J end by 6 bases, with 8 bases between.

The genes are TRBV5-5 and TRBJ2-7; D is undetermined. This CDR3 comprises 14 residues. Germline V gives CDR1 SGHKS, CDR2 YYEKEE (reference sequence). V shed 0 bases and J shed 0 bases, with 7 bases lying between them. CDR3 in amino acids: CASSLGQFSYEQYF. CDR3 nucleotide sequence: TGTGCCAGCAGCTTGGGGCAATTCTCCTACGAGCAGTACTTC.

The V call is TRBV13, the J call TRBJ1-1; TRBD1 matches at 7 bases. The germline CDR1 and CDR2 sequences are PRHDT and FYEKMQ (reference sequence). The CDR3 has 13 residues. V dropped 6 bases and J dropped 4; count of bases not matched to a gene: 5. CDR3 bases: TGTGCCAGCAGACCACAGGGGCGCACTGAAGCTTTCTTT. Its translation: CASRPQGRTEAFF.

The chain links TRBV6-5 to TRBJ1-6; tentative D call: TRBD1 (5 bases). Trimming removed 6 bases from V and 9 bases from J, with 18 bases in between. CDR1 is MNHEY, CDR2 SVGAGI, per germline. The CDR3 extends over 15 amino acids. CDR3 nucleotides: TGTGCCAGCAGGGCAGACAGTGACCCAGGTTCACCCCTCCACTTT. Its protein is CASRADSDPGSPLHF.

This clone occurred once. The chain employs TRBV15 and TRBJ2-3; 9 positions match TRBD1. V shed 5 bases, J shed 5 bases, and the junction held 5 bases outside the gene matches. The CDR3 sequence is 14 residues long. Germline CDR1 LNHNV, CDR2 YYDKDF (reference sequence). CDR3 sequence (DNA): TGTGCCACCAGCGGGGGACAGGGCCAAGATACGCAGTATTTT. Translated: CATSGGQGQDTQYF.

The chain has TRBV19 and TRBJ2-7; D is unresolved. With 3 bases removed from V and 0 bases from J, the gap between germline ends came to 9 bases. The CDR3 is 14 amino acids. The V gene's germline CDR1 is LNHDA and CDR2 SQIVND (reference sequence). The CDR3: CASSISRSSYEQYF. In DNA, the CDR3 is TGTGCCAGTAGTATCAGTCGAAGCTCCTACGAGCAGTACTTC.

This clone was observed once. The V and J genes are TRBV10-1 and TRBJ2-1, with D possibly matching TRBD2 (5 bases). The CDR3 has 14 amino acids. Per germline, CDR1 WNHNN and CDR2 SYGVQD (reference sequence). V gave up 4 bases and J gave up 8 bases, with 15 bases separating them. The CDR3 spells CASSVASRADEQFF. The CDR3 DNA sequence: TGCGCCAGCAGTGTGGCTAGCCGGGCGGATGAGCAGTTCTTC.

Here the CDR3 DNA reads TGTGCCAGCAGCGCCGACAGAGAAGAGACCCAGTACTTC. Translated: CASSADREETQYF. The gene calls are TRBV11-3 and TRBJ2-5; TRBD1 might be the D (5 bases). The CDR3 spans 13 residues. Trimming took 5 bases from V and 3 from J, leaving 10 bases between them. Germline CDR1 and CDR2: SGHNT and YENEEA.

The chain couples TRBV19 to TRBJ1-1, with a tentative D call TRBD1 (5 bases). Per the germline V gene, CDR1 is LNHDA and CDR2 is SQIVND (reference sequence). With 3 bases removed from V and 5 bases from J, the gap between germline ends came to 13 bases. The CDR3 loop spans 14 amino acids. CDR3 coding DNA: TGTGCCAGTAGTATCGCCCAGGGAAAAACTGAAGCTTTCTTT. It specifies CASSIAQGKTEAFF.

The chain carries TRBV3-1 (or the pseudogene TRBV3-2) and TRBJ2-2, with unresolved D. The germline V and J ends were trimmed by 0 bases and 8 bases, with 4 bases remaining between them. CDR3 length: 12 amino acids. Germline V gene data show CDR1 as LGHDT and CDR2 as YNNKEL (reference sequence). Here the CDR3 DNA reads TGTGCCAGCAGCCAAGATGTAGGGGAGCTGTTTTTT. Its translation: CASSQDVGELFF.

The DNA of the CDR3 is TGTGCCAGCAGCCAAGTTGGGGCCAATACAGGAAACTATGGCTACACCTTC. It yields the protein CASSQVGANTGNYGYTF. This sequence joins TRBV4-2 and TRBJ1-2; possibly TRBD1 for D (5 bases). Germline CDR1 and CDR2: LGHNA and YNFKEQ. V was cut by 1 base and J by 2 bases, with 17 bases left in between. The CDR3 loop spans 17 amino acids.

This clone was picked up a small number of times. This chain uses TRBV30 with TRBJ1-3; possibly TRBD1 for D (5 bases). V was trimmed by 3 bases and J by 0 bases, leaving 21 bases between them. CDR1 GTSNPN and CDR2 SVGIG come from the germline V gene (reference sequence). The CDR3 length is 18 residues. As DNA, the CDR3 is TGTGCCTGGAGCGCTCGATTGGGGACTTTCAGCTCTGGAAACACCATATATTTT. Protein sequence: CAWSARLGTFSSGNTIYF.

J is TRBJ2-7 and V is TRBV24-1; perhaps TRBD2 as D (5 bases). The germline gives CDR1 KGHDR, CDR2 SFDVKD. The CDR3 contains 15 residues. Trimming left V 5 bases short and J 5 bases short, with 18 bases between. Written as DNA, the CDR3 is TGTGCCACCAGTGGGCATAGCGAGTTCGGCAACGAGCAGTACTTC. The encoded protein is CATSGHSEFGNEQYF.

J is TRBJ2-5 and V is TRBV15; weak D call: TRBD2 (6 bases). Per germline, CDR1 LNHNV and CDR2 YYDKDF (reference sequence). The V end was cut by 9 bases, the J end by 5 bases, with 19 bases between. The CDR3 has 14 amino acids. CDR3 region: CATSPGGEMETQYF. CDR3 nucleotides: TGTGCCACAAGCCCCGGGGGTGAGATGGAGACCCAGTACTTC.

CDR3 sequence: CASSLAPSDTQYF. CDR3 coding DNA: TGTGCCAGCAGCTTAGCCCCATCAGATACGCAGTATTTT. This rearrangement joins TRBV11-2 to TRBJ2-3; no definite D call. CDR3 length: 13 residues. Germline CDR1 reads SGHAT; CDR2 reads FQNNGV. Trimming stripped 1 base from V and 4 bases from J, with 6 bases between.

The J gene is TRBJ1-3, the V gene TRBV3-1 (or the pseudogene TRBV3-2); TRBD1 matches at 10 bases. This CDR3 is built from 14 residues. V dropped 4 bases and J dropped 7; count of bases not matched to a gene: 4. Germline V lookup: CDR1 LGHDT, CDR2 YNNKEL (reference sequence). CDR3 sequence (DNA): TGTGCCAGCAGCCGTCCGGGACAGGGGAACACCATATATTTT. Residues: CASSRPGQGNTIYF.

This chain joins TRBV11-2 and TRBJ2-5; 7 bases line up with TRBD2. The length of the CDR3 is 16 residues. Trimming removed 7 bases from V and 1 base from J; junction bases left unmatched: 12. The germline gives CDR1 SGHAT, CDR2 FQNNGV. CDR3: CASTSTGGGFQETQYF. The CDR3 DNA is TGTGCCAGCACCTCAACCGGGGGAGGGTTCCAAGAGACCCAGTACTTC.

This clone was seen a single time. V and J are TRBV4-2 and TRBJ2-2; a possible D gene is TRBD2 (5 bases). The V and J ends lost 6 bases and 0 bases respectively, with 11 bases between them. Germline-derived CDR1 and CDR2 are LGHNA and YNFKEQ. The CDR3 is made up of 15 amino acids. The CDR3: CASSEGGSNTGELFF. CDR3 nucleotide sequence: TGTGCCAGCAGTGAGGGTGGGTCGAACACCGGGGAGCTGTTTTTT.

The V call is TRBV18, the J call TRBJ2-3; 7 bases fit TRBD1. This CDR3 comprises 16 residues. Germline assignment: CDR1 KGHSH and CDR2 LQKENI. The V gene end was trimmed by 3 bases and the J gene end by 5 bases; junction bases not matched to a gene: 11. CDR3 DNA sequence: TGTGCCAGCTCACCCGGGACAGTAGGGGCAAAAGATACGCAGTATTTT. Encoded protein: CASSPGTVGAKDTQYF.

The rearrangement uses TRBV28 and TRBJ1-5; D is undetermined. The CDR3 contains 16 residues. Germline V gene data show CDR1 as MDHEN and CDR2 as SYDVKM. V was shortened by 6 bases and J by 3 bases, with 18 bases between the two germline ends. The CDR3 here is CASSTEVSPHNQPQHF. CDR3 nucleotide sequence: TGTGCCAGCAGCACCGAGGTATCCCCACACAATCAGCCCCAGCATTTT.

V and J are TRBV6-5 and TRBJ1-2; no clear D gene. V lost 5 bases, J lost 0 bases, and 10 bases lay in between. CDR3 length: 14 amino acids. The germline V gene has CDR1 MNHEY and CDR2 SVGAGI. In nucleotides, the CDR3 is TGTGCCAGCAGTCCAAACACAGCTAACTATGGCTACACCTTC. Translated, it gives CASSPNTANYGYTF.

The CDR3 here is CAWSVVTGLGTQYF. The CDR3 bases are TGTGCCTGGAGTGTAGTAACAGGACTAGGTACGCAGTATTTT. This chain uses TRBV30 with TRBJ2-3, with 7 bases aligning to TRBD2. This CDR3 has 14 residues. Germline V gene sequence: CDR1 GTSNPN, CDR2 SVGIG (reference sequence). V shed 0 bases and J 8 bases; nucleotides not matched to a gene: 8.

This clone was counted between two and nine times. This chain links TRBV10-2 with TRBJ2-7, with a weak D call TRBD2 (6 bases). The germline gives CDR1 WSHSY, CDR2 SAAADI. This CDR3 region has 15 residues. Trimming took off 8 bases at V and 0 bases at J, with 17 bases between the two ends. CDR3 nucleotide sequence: TGCGCCAGCGGTATCCAGCGGGTGAGCTCCTACGAGCAGTACTTC. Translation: CASGIQRVSSYEQYF.

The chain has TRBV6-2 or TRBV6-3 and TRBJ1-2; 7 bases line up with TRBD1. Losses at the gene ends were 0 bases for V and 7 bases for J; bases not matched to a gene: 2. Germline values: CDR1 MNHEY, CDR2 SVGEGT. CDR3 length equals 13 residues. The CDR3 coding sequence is TGTGCCAGCAGTTACTCGACAGGGTTTGGCTACACCTTC. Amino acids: CASSYSTGFGYTF.